These T cell receptor beta chains were read from a single sample in a study of shared T cell receptors in the human thymus. The repertoire was sequenced with immunoSEQ multiplex PCR; TCRdb's copy has only in-frame clones and lacks some. The table lists under 850,000 clones, over 75% of them singletons, with 0.01% in the top ten. These data were also filed under a second study, of human thymus T cells.

The sample consisted of thymocytes. These receptors came from a boy in the first two years of life with a congenital heart defect. Each CDR3 is given with its conserved first and last residue. The D gene is left open where the match is weak. The size field is filled for only some rows; it gives once, few, many or a size class.

J gene: TRBJ2-3
clone size: -
V gene: TRBV5-1
D gene: TRBD1
CDR3 DNA: TGCGCCAGCACCATGAGACAGGGGGCGGGCACAGATACGCAGTATTTT
CDR3 protein: CASTMRQGAGTDTQYF

J gene: TRBJ2-1
clone size: -
V gene: TRBV7-7
D gene: TRBD1
CDR3 DNA: TGTGCTAGCAGCCAGTCCGGGACAGGGGTGAAAGGGGACAATGAGCAGTTCTTC
CDR3 protein: CASSQSGTGVKGDNEQFF

J gene: TRBJ2-2
clone size: -
V gene: TRBV9
D gene: TRBD2
CDR3 DNA: TGTGCCAGCAGCGCGGAGGGACTAGCGGGAGGGGAGAACACCGGGGAGCTGTTTTTT
CDR3 protein: CASSAEGLAGGENTGELFF

J gene: TRBJ2-7
clone size: -
V gene: TRBV15
D gene: -
CDR3 DNA: TGTGCCACCAGCCGTTCCAACAGGGTCTACGAGCAGTACTTC
CDR3 protein: CATSRSNRVYEQYF

J gene: TRBJ2-7
clone size: -
V gene: TRBV27
D gene: -
CDR3 DNA: TGTGCCAGCAGTCCCACCGGGAGTAGCACCACCTACGAGCAGTACTTC
CDR3 protein: CASSPTGSSTTYEQYF

J gene: TRBJ2-7
clone size: -
V gene: TRBV4-1
D gene: -
CDR3 DNA: TGCGCCAGCAGCCAAGAAAGATCGCGGCCCCCCTACGAGCAGTACTTC
CDR3 protein: CASSQERSRPPYEQYF

J gene: TRBJ2-7
clone size: -
V gene: TRBV12-5
D gene: -
CDR3 DNA: TGTGCTAGTGGTTTGGTAGGGGGGAGGGGACGGTACGAGCAGTACTTC
CDR3 protein: CASGLVGGRGRYEQYF

J gene: TRBJ2-7
clone size: -
V gene: TRBV10-3
D gene: TRBD2
CDR3 DNA: TGTGCCATCAGCCCGGGACTAGCGGTCTCCTACGAGCAGTACTTC
CDR3 protein: CAISPGLAVSYEQYF

J gene: TRBJ2-1
clone size: -
V gene: TRBV4-3
D gene: TRBD1
CDR3 DNA: TGCGCCAGCAGCCAGAATCCGGGACAGGGACTTCTTAGCTCCTACAATGAGCAGTTCTTC
CDR3 protein: CASSQNPGQGLLSSYNEQFF

J gene: TRBJ1-2
clone size: -
V gene: TRBV5-1
D gene: TRBD1
CDR3 DNA: TGCGCCAGCAGCTTTCAGGGGGTGCACTATGGCTACACCTTC
CDR3 protein: CASSFQGVHYGYTF

J gene: TRBJ2-4
clone size: -
V gene: TRBV2
D gene: TRBD1
CDR3 DNA: TGTGCCAGCCGGATCCGACAGGGGTTGAACAAAAACATTCAGTACTTC
CDR3 protein: CASRIRQGLNKNIQYF

J gene: TRBJ1-1
clone size: -
V gene: TRBV19
D gene: -
CDR3 DNA: TGTGCCAGTAGTACGCTTGGGCAACAGGAGAACACTGAAGCTTTCTTT
CDR3 protein: CASSTLGQQENTEAFF

J gene: TRBJ1-3
clone size: -
V gene: TRBV10-3
D gene: -
CDR3 DNA: TGTGCCATCAGTGTAAAGGGGCAGCTTGGAAACACCATATATTTT
CDR3 protein: CAISVKGQLGNTIYF

J gene: TRBJ1-2
clone size: once
V gene: TRBV6-1
D gene: -
CDR3 DNA: TGTGCCAGCAGAAAGACAGGATATGGCTACACCTTC
CDR3 protein: CASRKTGYGYTF

J gene: TRBJ1-1
clone size: -
V gene: TRBV27
D gene: -
CDR3 DNA: TGTGCCAGCAGTTTATCAGGGGAGGACACTGAAGCTTTCTTT
CDR3 protein: CASSLSGEDTEAFF

J gene: TRBJ2-7
clone size: -
V gene: TRBV5-6
D gene: -
CDR3 DNA: TGTGCCAGCAGCTTGGCGAGCCCTCGGGAGCAGTACTTC
CDR3 protein: CASSLASPREQYF

J gene: TRBJ2-7
clone size: -
V gene: TRBV11-2
D gene: -
CDR3 DNA: TGTGCCAGCAGCTCCTCGGAAGGGGCCCGTTACGAGCAGTACTTC
CDR3 protein: CASSSSEGARYEQYF

J gene: TRBJ2-1
clone size: once
V gene: TRBV7-9
D gene: TRBD2
CDR3 DNA: TGTGCCAGCAGCTTAATAGCGGGAAACAACAATGAGCAGTTCTTC
CDR3 protein: CASSLIAGNNNEQFF

J gene: TRBJ2-3
clone size: -
V gene: TRBV9
D gene: -
CDR3 DNA: TGTGCCAGCAGCCCCCCGGATAGCGGATACACAGATACGCAGTATTTT
CDR3 protein: CASSPPDSGYTDTQYF

J gene: TRBJ2-1
clone size: -
V gene: TRBV4-2
D gene: TRBD2
CDR3 DNA: TGTGCCAGCAGCCAAGTCCCTAGCGGGGACTACAATGAGCAGTTCTTC
CDR3 protein: CASSQVPSGDYNEQFF

J gene: TRBJ1-1
clone size: -
V gene: TRBV9
D gene: -
CDR3 DNA: TGTGCCAGCAGCGTAGTGGTTCCGGGGGAGGACACTGAAGCTTTCTTT
CDR3 protein: CASSVVVPGEDTEAFF

J gene: TRBJ2-2
clone size: -
V gene: TRBV18
D gene: TRBD2
CDR3 DNA: TGTGCCAGCTCGCTCGGACTAGCGTCGAACACCGGGGAGCTGTTTTTT
CDR3 protein: CASSLGLASNTGELFF

J gene: TRBJ2-1
clone size: -
V gene: TRBV27
D gene: TRBD2
CDR3 DNA: TGTGCCACCTGGGGCCCGGGACTAGCGGGACCCCGCGATGAGCAGTTCTTC
CDR3 protein: CATWGPGLAGPRDEQFF

J gene: TRBJ1-5
clone size: -
V gene: TRBV28
D gene: -
CDR3 DNA: TGTGCCAGCAGGCCCGGGAGCTATAGCAATCAGCCCCAGCATTTT
CDR3 protein: CASRPGSYSNQPQHF

J gene: TRBJ2-7
clone size: -
V gene: TRBV5-1
D gene: TRBD2
CDR3 DNA: TGCGCCAGCAGATTATCTCGGACTAGCGGGAGAGTTCCTTACGAGCAGTACTTC
CDR3 protein: CASRLSRTSGRVPYEQYF

J gene: TRBJ2-5
clone size: -
V gene: TRBV7-7
D gene: TRBD1
CDR3 DNA: TGTGCTAGCAGCTTAGCGCCCAGCGACAGGGGTTGGGAGACCCAGTACTTC
CDR3 protein: CASSLAPSDRGWETQYF

J gene: TRBJ2-7
clone size: -
V gene: TRBV4-2
D gene: -
CDR3 DNA: TGTGCCAGCAGCCAAATGCTCGGGGAGTACCAGTACGAGCAGTACTTC
CDR3 protein: CASSQMLGEYQYEQYF

J gene: TRBJ1-6
clone size: -
V gene: TRBV27
D gene: -
CDR3 DNA: TGTGCCAGCAGTTTCCGACACCCTGATTCACCCCTCCACTTT
CDR3 protein: CASSFRHPDSPLHF

J gene: TRBJ1-4
clone size: -
V gene: TRBV15
D gene: -
CDR3 DNA: TGTGCCACCAGCAGTTTCGGTCAGGTCTTTAATGAAAAACTGTTTTTT
CDR3 protein: CATSSFGQVFNEKLFF

J gene: TRBJ2-7
clone size: -
V gene: TRBV27
D gene: -
CDR3 DNA: TGTGCCAGCAGTCTCGCTTGGGGACAACTTTACGAGCAGTACTTC
CDR3 protein: CASSLAWGQLYEQYF

J gene: TRBJ1-5
clone size: -
V gene: TRBV21-1
D gene: -
CDR3 DNA: TGTGCCAGCGGGGGGCAGCCCCAGCATTTT
CDR3 protein: CASGGQPQHF

J gene: TRBJ1-1
clone size: -
V gene: TRBV4-1
D gene: -
CDR3 DNA: TGCGCCAGCAGCCAAGGCTACACTACTATGAACACTGAAGCTTTCTTT
CDR3 protein: CASSQGYTTMNTEAFF

J gene: TRBJ1-4
clone size: -
V gene: TRBV6-6
D gene: -
CDR3 DNA: TGTGCCAGCAGAGACCATGACAGTAATGAAAAACTGTTTTTT
CDR3 protein: CASRDHDSNEKLFF

J gene: TRBJ1-5
clone size: few
V gene: TRBV18
D gene: -
CDR3 DNA: TGTGCCAGCTCATCGTCCGCGCAGGGTGGCAATCAGCCCCAGCATTTT
CDR3 protein: CASSSSAQGGNQPQHF

J gene: TRBJ2-5
clone size: -
V gene: TRBV10-1
D gene: TRBD1
CDR3 DNA: TGCGCCAGCTCTGGGACAGGGTACCTCCAAGAGACCCAGTACTTC
CDR3 protein: CASSGTGYLQETQYF

J gene: TRBJ2-5
clone size: -
V gene: TRBV4-3
D gene: -
CDR3 DNA: TGCGCCAGCAGGCCAGGGGTAGCCGGGGAACAAGAGACCCAGTACTTC
CDR3 protein: CASRPGVAGEQETQYF

J gene: TRBJ2-3
clone size: -
V gene: TRBV19
D gene: -
CDR3 DNA: TGTGCCAGTAGTCTCAGGGACTTCACAGATACGCAGTATTTT
CDR3 protein: CASSLRDFTDTQYF

J gene: TRBJ2-7
clone size: few
V gene: TRBV18
D gene: -
CDR3 DNA: TGTGCCAGCTCACCGTTCCGGGAGTCCTACGAGCAGTACTTC
CDR3 protein: CASSPFRESYEQYF

J gene: TRBJ1-3
clone size: -
V gene: TRBV6-1
D gene: -
CDR3 DNA: TGTGCCACGTACTCTGGAAACACCATATATTTT
CDR3 protein: CATYSGNTIYF

J gene: TRBJ1-5
clone size: -
V gene: TRBV6-5
D gene: TRBD1
CDR3 DNA: TGTGCCAGCTCGACCGGGACAGGGGGGCATCAGCCCCAGCATTTT
CDR3 protein: CASSTGTGGHQPQHF

J gene: TRBJ2-3
clone size: -
V gene: TRBV4-1
D gene: TRBD2
CDR3 DNA: TGCGCCAGCAGCCATCCGGGACTAGCGGGAACGTCAGATACGCAGTATTTT
CDR3 protein: CASSHPGLAGTSDTQYF

J gene: TRBJ1-1
clone size: -
V gene: TRBV28
D gene: TRBD1
CDR3 DNA: TGTGCCAGCAGTCCCCCTCGACAGGGACCCCTAATGAACACTGAAGCTTTCTTT
CDR3 protein: CASSPPRQGPLMNTEAFF

J gene: TRBJ2-1
clone size: -
V gene: TRBV7-2
D gene: TRBD2
CDR3 DNA: TGTGCCAGCAGCCTTACCGGGACTAGCGGGAGAGAGTTCTTC
CDR3 protein: CASSLTGTSGREFF